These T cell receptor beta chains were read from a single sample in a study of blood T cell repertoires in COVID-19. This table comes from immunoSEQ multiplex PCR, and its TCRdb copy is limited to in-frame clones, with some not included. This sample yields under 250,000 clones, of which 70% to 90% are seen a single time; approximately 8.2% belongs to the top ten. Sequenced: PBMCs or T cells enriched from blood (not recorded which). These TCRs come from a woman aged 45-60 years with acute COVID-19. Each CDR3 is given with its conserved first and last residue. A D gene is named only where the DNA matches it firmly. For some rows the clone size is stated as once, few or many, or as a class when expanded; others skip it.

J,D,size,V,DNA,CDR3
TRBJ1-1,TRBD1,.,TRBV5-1,TGCGCCAGCAGCCTGTACAGGGGCGGCGAAGCTTTCTTT,CASSLYRGGEAFF
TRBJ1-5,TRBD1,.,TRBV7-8,TGTGCCAGCAGCCCGGGTACAGGGGGCCGCAGCAATCAGCCCCAGCATTTT,CASSPGTGGRSNQPQHF
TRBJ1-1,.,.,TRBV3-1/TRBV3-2,TGTGCCAGCAGCCAGGCCGGGGGTGAAGCTTTCTTT,CASSQAGGEAFF
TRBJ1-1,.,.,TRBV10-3,TGTGCCATCAGTGAGGTACACGGGGCTGAAGCTTTCTTT,CAISEVHGAEAFF
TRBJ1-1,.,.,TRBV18,TGTGCCAGCTCACCACGGACAGTCTCTAGCATGAACACTGAAGCTTTCTTT,CASSPRTVSSMNTEAFF
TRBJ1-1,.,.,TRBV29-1,TGCAGCGTTGAGGGCCCAAAGAACACTGAAGCTTTCTTT,CSVEGPKNTEAFF
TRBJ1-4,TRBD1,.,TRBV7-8,TGTGCCAGCAGCTTAGTCGTGGGGACAGGGGGAAAACTGTTTTTT,CASSLVVGTGGKLFF
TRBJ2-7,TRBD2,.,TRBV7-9,TGTGCCAGCAGCCCCCGACTAGCGGGCTTAGAGCAGTACTTC,CASSPRLAGLEQYF
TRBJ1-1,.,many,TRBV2,TGTGCCAGCAGTGAACGAGGCTATGCGAACACTGAAGCTTTCTTT,CASSERGYANTEAFF
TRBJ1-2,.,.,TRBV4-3,TGCGCCAGCAGCCAAGGGAGGCGGGGGGCACACTATGGCTACACCTTC,CASSQGRRGAHYGYTF
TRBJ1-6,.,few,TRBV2,TGTGCCAGCAGTGAGGAGAGGGTTGGAGATAATTCACCCCTCCACTTT,CASSEERVGDNSPLHF
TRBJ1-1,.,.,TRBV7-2,TGTGCCAGCAGCTTAATAATGGCCCCTGAAGCTTTCTTT,CASSLIMAPEAFF
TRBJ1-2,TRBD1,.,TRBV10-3,TGTGCCATCAGTGAGTTGGACAGGGGAGGCACTCGGAGTGGCTACACCTTC,CAISELDRGGTRSGYTF
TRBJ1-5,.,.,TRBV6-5,TGTGCCAGCAGTTATGGGGGCCAGCCCCAGCATTTT,CASSYGGQPQHF
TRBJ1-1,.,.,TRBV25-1,TGTGCCAGCAGTCGGAAGGGGGACACTGAAGCTTTCTTT,CASSRKGDTEAFF
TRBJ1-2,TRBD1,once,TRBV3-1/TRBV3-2,TGTGCCAGCAGCCAACTTGGACAGGATGGCTACACCTTC,CASSQLGQDGYTF
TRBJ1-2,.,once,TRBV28,TGTGCCAGCAGTTTACCCATAGGCATGGGGGCGCGTGGCGGCTACACCTTC,CASSLPIGMGARGGYTF
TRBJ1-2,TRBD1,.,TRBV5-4,TGTGCCAGCAGCTTGCTTATCGACAGGGGATTTTACACCTTC,CASSLLIDRGFYTF
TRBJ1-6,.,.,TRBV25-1,TGTGCCAGCAGTGAAGGGGGGGTAACTTTTAATTCACCCCTCCACTTT,CASSEGGVTFNSPLHF
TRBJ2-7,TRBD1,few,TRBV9,TGTGCCAGCAGCGTACGGACAGGGGAGGGCGAGCAGTACTTC,CASSVRTGEGEQYF
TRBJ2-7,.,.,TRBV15,TGTGCCACCAGCAGGTCTCTAGCAGACGAGCAGTACTTC,CATSRSLADEQYF
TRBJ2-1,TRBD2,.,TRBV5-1,TGCGCCAGCAGCTTGGCCGGCGGGGGGGCCAGGAATGAGCAGTTCTTC,CASSLAGGGARNEQFF
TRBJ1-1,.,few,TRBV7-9,TGTGCCAGCAGCCCAACGTCGTTAGGAGGCACTGAAGCTTTCTTT,CASSPTSLGGTEAFF
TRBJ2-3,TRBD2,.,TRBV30,TGTGCCTGGACTACCTCGGGACTAGAGCACGGTACGCAGTATTTT,CAWTTSGLEHGTQYF
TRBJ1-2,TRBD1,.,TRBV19,TGTGCCAGTAGCCTCCGGGACAGGGCTTCGCGGAACTATGGCTACACCTTC,CASSLRDRASRNYGYTF
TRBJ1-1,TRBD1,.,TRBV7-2,TGTGCCAGCAGCACCAGGGGGGATAAGAACACTGAAGCTTTCTTT,CASSTRGDKNTEAFF
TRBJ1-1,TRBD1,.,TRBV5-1,TGCGCCAGCAGCTTGGCAGGACAGGAGACTGAAGCTTTCTTT,CASSLAGQETEAFF
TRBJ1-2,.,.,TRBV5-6,TGTGCCAGCAGCTTGGGTCGGGGCTATGGCTACACCTTC,CASSLGRGYGYTF
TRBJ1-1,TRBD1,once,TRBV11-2,TGTGCCAGCAGCTTGAGCGAGGGGGCGAGCACTGAAGCTTTCTTT,CASSLSEGASTEAFF
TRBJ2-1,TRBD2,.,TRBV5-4,TGTGCCAGCAGCTCGGAGGGGACTAGCGGGGTCTTCTTC,CASSSEGTSGVFF
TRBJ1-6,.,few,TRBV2,TGTGCCAGCGGGCGGACAGACCTTAATTCACCCCTCCACTTT,CASGRTDLNSPLHF
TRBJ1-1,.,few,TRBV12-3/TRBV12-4,TGTGCCAGCAGTGCAGGGAGGGACACTGAAGCTTTCTTT,CASSAGRDTEAFF
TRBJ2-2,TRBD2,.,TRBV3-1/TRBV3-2,TGTGCCAGCAGCCAGACTAGCGGGGGCCTGAACACCGGGGAGCTGTTTTTT,CASSQTSGGLNTGELFF
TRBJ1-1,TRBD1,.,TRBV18,TGTGCCAGCTCGTACAGGGGTGTGACTGAAGCTTTCTTT,CASSYRGVTEAFF
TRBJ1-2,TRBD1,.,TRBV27,TGTGCCAGCAGTCAGCGACAGGGGGCAATAGGGGTATATGGCTACACCTTC,CASSQRQGAIGVYGYTF
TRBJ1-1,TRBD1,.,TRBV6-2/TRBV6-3,TGTGCCAGCAGTCCCTCCGGACAGGGGAGGACTGAAGCTTTCTTT,CASSPSGQGRTEAFF
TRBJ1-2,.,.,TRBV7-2,TGTGCCAGCAGGGGAGGAGGATTCTATGGCTACACCTTC,CASRGGGFYGYTF